This is a list of T cell receptor beta chains from one sample in a study of blood T cell repertoires in COVID-19. The assay was immunoSEQ multiplex PCR, and TCRdb's table has in-frame clones only and misses some. The repertoire holds 150,000 or so clones, with around 82% as singletons. Sequenced sample: PBMCs or T cells enriched from blood (not recorded which). Every receptor here comes from a woman in her forties or fifties who had recovered from COVID-19. The conserved cysteine and the conserved F or W are not part of the CDR3 here. The order of the fields is V gene, J gene, CDR3 protein.

TRBV5-6,TRBJ1-5,ASSLLARGDQPQH
TRBV24-1,TRBJ2-6,ATSDGSGANVLT
TRBV30,TRBJ1-5,AWSFTGGQQPQH
TRBV7-2,TRBJ1-2,ASSVAQSTNYGYT
TRBV9,TRBJ1-2,ASSLGQGDYGYT
TRBV18,TRBJ1-1,ASRDTLNSEAF
TRBV10-1,TRBJ2-2,ASSDPRDSRMATGELF
TRBV30,TRBJ1-5,AWSVLGHQPQH
TRBV7-2,TRBJ2-1,ASSPGGGYNEQF
TRBV6-6,TRBJ1-5,ASNTGPAGNQPQH
TRBV10-3,TRBJ1-2,AISELLSGYT
TRBV2,TRBJ2-2,ASNKLQAGELF
TRBV7-7,TRBJ2-1,ASSETGGGDEQF
TRBV2,TRBJ1-4,ASNEQGWDEKLF
TRBV28,TRBJ1-5,ASRLQGGGNQPQH
TRBV7-9,TRBJ2-7,ASSVATYEQY
TRBV7-8,TRBJ2-1,ASSEGRGSYNEQF
TRBV5-5,TRBJ1-1,ASSYSRNTEAF
TRBV19,TRBJ2-2,ASSITQGVMAGELF
TRBV28,TRBJ1-2,ASSVTIGQGVRLANYGYT
TRBV5-6,TRBJ2-7,ASSLGTAFSYEQY
TRBV15,TRBJ1-1,ATSRDHSGQGATEAF
TRBV28,TRBJ1-1,ASSRGGANTEAF
TRBV5-1,TRBJ2-2,ASCTSGVANTGELF
TRBV6-1,TRBJ1-1,ASSETGHTEAF
TRBV9,TRBJ1-2,ASSVGTPRSGYT
TRBV29-1,TRBJ1-2,SVGQRYGYT
TRBV5-1,TRBJ2-5,ASSLGGPLEQTQY
TRBV7-9,TRBJ1-2,ASSLAVPRGYT
TRBV6-5,TRBJ2-3,ASSKNAGTDTQY
TRBV29-1,TRBJ1-1,SVEIQTIEAF
TRBV30,TRBJ2-7,ALSREAGEQY
TRBV29-1,TRBJ1-1,SVDRTGITEAF
TRBV5-5,TRBJ2-3,ASSLSIDTQY
TRBV5-1,TRBJ1-4,ASSLSGREHEKLF
TRBV9,TRBJ1-2,ASSPQGQATAYGYT
TRBV5-8,TRBJ1-5,ASGTGENQPQH
TRBV4-2,TRBJ1-1,ASSQDDRANAEAF
TRBV29-1,TRBJ1-2,SVEDRGTYGYT
TRBV14,TRBJ2-3,ASSQEDRNTDTQY
TRBV9,TRBJ2-1,ASSQGLAGNEQF
TRBV4-2,TRBJ2-6,ASSQDGQSSGANVLT
TRBV18,TRBJ1-6,ASSPQGGITSPLH